Each of the 29 T cell receptor beta chains below was sequenced from the same sample in a study of cytotoxic CD8 clonotypes in ibrutinib-treated CLL listed by TCRdb under 2021. The library was produced with the immunoSEQ multiplex PCR assay. TCRdb took this table from immuneACCESS and kept in-frame rearrangements with V and J called. Such tables lack part of the clones; where checked against another copy, unresolved V genes explain under half of the gap, and the rest is unexplained. The sample table lists about 85,000 clones, around 79% of them with a count of one. In total, the top ten clones hold roughly 4.8% of the sample. Per the publication, the time point label means: about twelve months on ibrutinib. The sequencing here drew on PBMCs, taken after 12 months of ibrutinib treatment. The origin of the receptors is a human donor with chronic lymphocytic leukemia.

The V and J genes are TRBV9 and TRBJ2-5; no reliable D call. Trimming stripped 3 bases from V and 5 bases from J, with 14 bases between. CDR1 is SGDLS, CDR2 YYNGEE, per germline. The CDR3 contains 14 residues. CDR3 DNA sequence: TGTGCCAGCAGCGCCGGACCGCTGGTGGAGACCCAGTACTTC. Translating gives CASSAGPLVETQYF. Filled out from reference TRBV9 and TRBJ2-5, the complete variable domain reads DSGVTQTPKHLITATGQRVTLRCSPRSGDLSVYWYQQSLDQGLQFLIQYYNGEERAKGNILERFSAQQFPDLHSELNLSSLELGDSALYFCASSAGPLVETQYFGPGTRLLVL.

The genes are TRBV6-5 and TRBJ2-7; 7 bases are shared with TRBD1. Losses at the gene ends were 4 bases for V and 3 bases for J; bases not matched to a gene: 6. Germline CDR1 is MNHEY and CDR2 is SVGAGI. The CDR3 length is 14 residues. CDR3 nucleotides: TGTGCCAGCAGTTCCCGGACAGGAGGCTACGAGCAGTACTTC. This gives the protein CASSSRTGGYEQYF.

The chain uses TRBV19 and TRBJ2-1, with D perhaps being TRBD1 or TRBD2 (5 bases each). The ends were cut back, 8 bases at V and 0 bases at J, with 11 bases in the middle. The CDR3 sequence is 14 residues long. Germline values: CDR1 LNHDA, CDR2 SQIVND (reference sequence). For the CDR3, the DNA is TGTGCCAGTGGGACCCAAAGCTCCTACAATGAGCAGTTCTTC. Its translation: CASGTQSSYNEQFF.

The V and J genes are TRBV11-3 and TRBJ1-2; D may be TRBD1 (5 bases). V was pared by 6 bases and J by 4 bases, with 9 bases between. Germline loops: CDR1 SGHNT, CDR2 YENEEA. CDR3 length: 12 amino acids. The CDR3 loop is CASRPGSYGYTF. Written as DNA, the CDR3 is TGTGCCAGCAGACCAGGGTCCTATGGCTACACCTTC.

This clone was seen more than once but under ten times. The chain has TRBV15 and TRBJ1-2; D ambiguous. CDR3 length: 12 amino acids. V lost 0 bases to trimming and J lost 7 bases, with 6 bases between them. CDR1 LNHNV and CDR2 YYDKDF come from the germline V gene (reference sequence). The DNA for the CDR3 is TGTGCCACCAGCAGAGATCAAGGTGGCTACACCTTC. Translating it yields CATSRDQGGYTF.

As regards this clone: The same CDR3 arises from other DNA sequences in this sample as well. This chain links TRBV7-3 with TRBJ2-5; D may be TRBD2 (6 bases). V was clipped by 5 bases and J by 2 bases, with 9 bases between them. The CDR3 consists of 13 residues. In germline, CDR1 is SGHTA, CDR2 FQGTGA. The CDR3 DNA sequence: TGTGCCAGCAGCCGCGGGGCGCAAGAGACCCAGTACTTC. Its translation is CASSRGAQETQYF.

The V gene is TRBV14, the J gene TRBJ2-3; TRBD2 might be the D (6 bases). Germline CDR1 reads SGHDN; CDR2 reads FVKESK. The V end lost 6 bases, the J end lost 5 bases, and 15 bases lay between the germline ends. This CDR3 is 14 amino acids long. The CDR3 DNA follows: TGTGCCAGCAGTCAGGCCCTCGGGGGAGATACGCAGTATTTT. This encodes CASSQALGGDTQYF.

This clone was detected once. The J gene is TRBJ2-2, the V gene TRBV28; 7 bases are a match to TRBD2. The length of the CDR3 is 15 residues. J was trimmed by 3 bases and V by 5 bases; bases with no gene match: 6. CDR1 is MDHEN, CDR2 SYDVKM, per germline. The DNA for the CDR3 is TGTGCCAGCAGTGGAGCGAGCGGGGACACCGGGGAGCTGTTTTTT. It translates to CASSGASGDTGELFF.

J is TRBJ2-5 and V is TRBV7-9; 8 positions match TRBD2. This CDR3 region has 14 residues. Germline V gene data show CDR1 as SEHNR and CDR2 as FQNEAQ (reference sequence). V trimming: 3 bases; J trimming: 3 bases; junction bases outside the gene matches: 3. The CDR3 bases are TGTGCCAGCAGCTTCGGGGGGGCCAAAGAGACCCAGTACTTC. Amino acids: CASSFGGAKETQYF.

The chain employs TRBV11-2 and TRBJ2-1; 11 nucleotides agree with TRBD1. Looked up from germline, CDR1 is SGHAT and CDR2 is FQNNGV. The CDR3 spans 16 residues. V dropped 8 bases and J dropped 6; count of bases not matched to a gene: 12. Here the CDR3 DNA reads TGTGCCAGCCGCAAATGGGGACAGGGGGGCCGCAATGAGCAGTTCTTC. Protein: CASRKWGQGGRNEQFF.

The CDR3 spells CASSLGGRVGELFF. CDR3 DNA: TGTGCCAGCAGCTTAGGAGGCCGGGTCGGGGAGCTGTTTTTT. The chain recombines TRBV11-2 with TRBJ2-2; no firm D call. In germline, CDR1 is SGHAT, CDR2 FQNNGV. The germline V and J ends were trimmed by 1 base and 7 bases, with 10 bases remaining between them. The length of the CDR3 is 14 residues.

V gene TRBV7-2 combines with J gene TRBJ2-7; TRBD1 is a possible D gene (6 bases). The germline V gene encodes CDR1 SGHTA and CDR2 FQGNSA. V lost 5 bases, J lost 2 bases, and 16 bases lay in between. This CDR3 has 15 residues. The CDR3 sequence is CASSPRQGHAYEQYF. The DNA for the CDR3 is TGTGCCAGCAGCCCTAGGCAGGGGCATGCCTACGAGCAGTACTTC.

The rearrangement joins TRBV5-6 to TRBJ1-1; possible D gene TRBD1, 5 bases. Germline assignment: CDR1 SGHDT and CDR2 YYEEEE. The germline V and J ends were trimmed by 4 bases and 0 bases, with 13 bases remaining between them. This CDR3 has 15 amino acids. The CDR3 sequence is CASSPLGLVNTEAFF. CDR3 DNA: TGTGCCAGCAGCCCCCTGGGGCTGGTGAACACTGAAGCTTTCTTT. The variable domain in full, completed from reference TRBV5-6 and TRBJ1-1, reads DAGVTQSPTHLIKTRGQQVTLRCSPKSGHDTVSWYQQALGQGPQFIFQYYEEEERQRGNFPDRFSGHQFPNYSSELNVNALLLGDSALYLCASSPLGLVNTEAFFGQGTRLTVV.

The chain employs TRBV9 and TRBJ2-6; D is undetermined. The CDR3 loop spans 15 amino acids. Trimming shortened V by 3 bases and J by 3 bases, and 10 bases separated the two germline ends. Germline CDR1 reads SGDLS; CDR2 reads YYNGEE. In DNA, the CDR3 is TGTGCCAGCAGCGCCCAGCTTGTTGGGGCCAACGTCCTGACTTTC. The encoded protein is CASSAQLVGANVLTF.

This clone was counted at least ten times. The chain joins TRBV4-2 to TRBJ1-1, with TRBD1 as a possible D gene (5 bases). The germline V gene has CDR1 LGHNA and CDR2 YNFKEQ. The CDR3 consists of 14 residues. Trimming left V 2 bases short and J 5 bases short, with 12 bases between. The CDR3 coding sequence is TGTGCCAGCAGCCAACAGGGCCAGAATACTGAAGCTTTCTTT. Its protein product is CASSQQGQNTEAFF.

V gene TRBV18 combines with J gene TRBJ1-5, with TRBD1 matching over 9 bases. V dropped 5 bases and J dropped 3; count of bases not matched to a gene: 8. CDR3 length: 16 residues. Germline CDR1 KGHSH, CDR2 LQKENI. CDR3 sequence: CASSSGDRALNQPQHF. CDR3 nucleotide sequence: TGTGCCAGCTCATCAGGGGACAGGGCTCTCAATCAGCCCCAGCATTTT.

V usage is TRBV7-9 and J usage is TRBJ1-4; D is unclear. Trimming removed 4 bases at V and 10 bases at J, with 16 bases between. The germline gives CDR1 SEHNR, CDR2 FQNEAQ (reference sequence). CDR3 length: 14 amino acids. The CDR3: CASSSTFGSRKLFF. CDR3 DNA sequence: TGTGCCAGCAGCTCGACCTTTGGGTCGCGAAAACTGTTTTTT.

This clone was seen more than once but under ten times. The chain links TRBV6-6 to TRBJ1-5; 7 bases line up with TRBD1. This CDR3 has 15 residues. From germline, CDR1 is MNHNY and CDR2 SVGAGI (reference sequence). After removal of 5 bases from V and 6 bases from J, the junction contained 10 bases not matched to a gene. The CDR3 here is CASSLQTGVTQPQHF. The CDR3, as DNA: TGTGCCAGCAGTCTTCAAACAGGGGTTACTCAGCCCCAGCATTTT.

Only one count was recorded for this clone. The J gene is TRBJ1-1, the V gene TRBV18; 8 bases fit TRBD1. Germline V gene sequence: CDR1 KGHSH, CDR2 LQKENI. With V trimmed by 3 bases and J by 1 base, 1 base remained unmatched. CDR3 length equals 14 residues. The CDR3 region is CASSPGQENTEAFF. The CDR3 DNA is TGTGCCAGCTCACCGGGACAGGAGAACACTGAAGCTTTCTTT.

The rearrangement joins TRBV18 to TRBJ2-5; 8 bases are shared with TRBD2. V shed 3 bases, J shed 6 bases, and the junction held 12 bases outside the gene matches. Germline V lookup: CDR1 KGHSH, CDR2 LQKENI. This CDR3 is built from 16 residues. This chain's CDR3 is CASSPVAGTLEKTQYF. CDR3 DNA: TGTGCCAGCTCACCGGTAGCGGGAACCCTTGAGAAGACCCAGTACTTC.

The rearrangement uses TRBV7-3 and TRBJ2-6; no firm D call. The germline CDR1 and CDR2 sequences are SGHTA and FQGTGA. This CDR3 has 15 residues. Trimming shortened V by 5 bases and J by 0 bases, and 8 bases separated the two germline ends. The CDR3, as DNA: TGTGCCAGCAGCCCCCTCTCCTCTGGGGCCAACGTCCTGACTTTC. Translating it yields CASSPLSSGANVLTF. Looking up the rest from reference TRBV7-3 and TRBJ2-6 gives the full variable domain: GAGVSQTPSNKVTEKGKYVELRCDPISGHTALYWYRQSLGQGPEFLIYFQGTGAADDSGLPNDRFFAVRPEGSVSTLKIQRTERGDSAVYLCASSPLSSGANVLTFGAGSRLTVL.

J is TRBJ2-1 and V is TRBV6-6, with 10 bases identical to TRBD1. CDR1 and CDR2 (germline): MNHNY, SVGAGI (reference sequence). The CDR3 has 14 amino acids. Unmatched junction bases numbered 4, after V lost 5 bases and J lost 6 bases. The CDR3: CASSGRDRGNEQFF. The DNA for the CDR3 is TGTGCCAGCAGTGGCCGGGACAGGGGCAATGAGCAGTTCTTC.

CDR3 DNA sequence: TGTGCCAGCACCGCGGGCCGCGGCGGCTACACCTTC. Its protein product is CASTAGRGGYTF. This chain connects TRBV28 to TRBJ1-2; the D is unclear. The V end was cut by 7 bases, the J end by 8 bases, with 14 bases between. This CDR3 has 12 amino acids. In germline, CDR1 is MDHEN, CDR2 SYDVKM.

The V call is TRBV28, the J call TRBJ1-5, with D maybe TRBD1 (6 bases). The CDR3 has 15 amino acids. Trimming took 2 bases from V and 5 from J, leaving 13 bases between them. Germline assignment: CDR1 MDHEN and CDR2 SYDVKM. CDR3 protein: CASSLMGRGDQPQHF. CDR3 in DNA: TGTGCCAGCAGTTTAATGGGCAGGGGCGATCAGCCCCAGCATTTT.

Concerning this clone: A clone one base away is much larger, so this may be a read error. Other DNA sequences within the sample encode an identical CDR3. The chain recombines TRBV28 with TRBJ2-1, with D perhaps TRBD1 or TRBD2 (5 bases each). Germline CDR1 is MDHEN and CDR2 is SYDVKM. This CDR3 is 15 amino acids long. CDR3 sequence (DNA): TGTGCTACCTACGAAGGGACGGAGAACTACAATGAGCAGTTCTTC. The encoded protein is CATYEGTENYNEQFF.

This chain joins TRBV6-5 and TRBJ1-1, with TRBD1 matching over 11 bases. V lost 2 bases to trimming and J lost 5 bases; unmatched junction nucleotides: 4. Germline V gives CDR1 MNHEY, CDR2 SVGAGI. The CDR3 has 15 amino acids. CDR3 DNA: TGTGCCAGCAGTTACGGGACAGGGGGGGGTACTGAAGCTTTCTTT. Amino acids: CASSYGTGGGTEAFF.

V is TRBV6-6 and J is TRBJ2-5, with D unclear. The length of the CDR3 is 14 residues. V lost 6 bases and J lost 5, with 16 bases in between. Germline V gene lookup returns CDR1 MNHNY and CDR2 SVGAGI (reference sequence). This chain's CDR3 is CASSRPPTMETQYF. The CDR3 DNA follows: TGTGCCAGCAGCCGGCCCCCGACAATGGAGACCCAGTACTTC.

The J gene is TRBJ1-2, the V gene TRBV25-1; D may be TRBD1 (6 bases). This CDR3 is 14 amino acids long. Trimming took off 4 bases at V and 7 bases at J, with 16 bases between the two ends. In germline, CDR1 is MGHDK, CDR2 SYGVNS. CDR3: CASSAPQGRGGYTF. The CDR3 bases are TGTGCCAGCAGTGCCCCACAGGGTCGGGGTGGCTACACCTTC.

The chain employs TRBV19 and TRBJ2-7; the D gene is possibly TRBD2 (6 bases). CDR1 LNHDA and CDR2 SQIVND come from the germline V gene (reference sequence). The CDR3 loop spans 14 amino acids. V lost 6 bases, J lost 0 bases, and 12 bases lay in between. This CDR3 is CASRRDPNSYEQYF. CDR3 sequence (DNA): TGTGCCAGTAGGCGGGACCCTAACTCCTACGAGCAGTACTTC.